The 17 T cell receptor beta chains below all came from one sample that was sequenced in a study of T cell changes during pregnancy in multiple sclerosis. Method: immunoSEQ multiplex PCR; TCRdb's copy keeps in-frame clones and lacks some. This sample has approximately 100,000 clones, with 91% found just once. Sequencing was performed on peripheral blood, taken in the second trimester of pregnancy. The receptors come from a female donor with multiple sclerosis, enrolled in a pregnancy study.

The V and J genes are TRBV28 and TRBJ2-5; no firm D call. V lost 5 bases and J lost 4, with 23 bases in between. Germline CDR1 MDHEN, CDR2 SYDVKM. The CDR3 is 17 amino acids. In nucleotides, the CDR3 is TGTGCCAGCAGTCTCCTTACGGGTCCGGTTGAGTCAGAGACCCAGTACTTC. It translates to CASSLLTGPVESETQYF. Supplemented by reference TRBV28 and TRBJ2-5, the full variable domain reads DVKVTQSSRYLVKRTGEKVFLECVQDMDHENMFWYRQDPGLGLRLIYFSYDVKMKEKGDIPEGYSVSREKKERFSLILESASTNQTSMYLCASSLLTGPVESETQYFGPGTRLLVL.

CDR3 DNA: TGTGCCAGCAGTTTAAGCCGGGACAGGGCACACGAGCAGTACTTC. Translating it yields CASSLSRDRAHEQYF. J is TRBJ2-7 and V is TRBV27; TRBD1 matches 9 bases. Germline lookup yields CDR1 MNHEY and CDR2 SMNVEV (reference sequence). Germline trimming cut 2 bases from V and 5 bases from J; bases unmatched to any gene: 7. The CDR3 extends over 15 amino acids.

The chain has TRBV4-1 and TRBJ2-7; the match to TRBD1 covers 12 bases. From germline, CDR1 is MGHRA and CDR2 YSYEKL. The CDR3 runs to 16 residues. The junction had 8 bases not matched to a gene; V was cut back by 3 bases and J by 5 bases. CDR3 region: CASSQEMGQGAHEQYF. Here the CDR3 DNA reads TGCGCCAGCAGCCAGGAAATGGGACAGGGGGCTCACGAGCAGTACTTC.

The CDR3 nucleotides are TGTGCCAGCCGTATCGGGACAGGGCATACCGGGGAGCTGTTTTTT. It codes for CASRIGTGHTGELFF. This rearrangement joins TRBV9 to TRBJ2-2; 9 nucleotides align to TRBD1. CDR3 length equals 15 residues. Per the germline V gene, CDR1 is SGDLS and CDR2 is YYNGEE. V gave up 7 bases and J gave up 5 bases; unmatched junction bases: 9. Supplemented by reference TRBV9 and TRBJ2-2, the full variable domain reads DSGVTQTPKHLITATGQRVTLRCSPRSGDLSVYWYQQSLDQGLQFLIQYYNGEERAKGNILERFSAQQFPDLHSELNLSSLELGDSALYFCASRIGTGHTGELFFGEGSRLTVL.

The rearrangement joins TRBV27 to TRBJ1-4, with TRBD1 identical over 9 bases. The length of the CDR3 is 14 residues. CDR1 and CDR2 from the germline V gene are MNHEY and SMNVEV (reference sequence). Trimming took 10 bases from V and 6 from J; bases not matched to a gene: 9. As DNA, the CDR3 is TGTGCCACCGGCTACGGGACAGGGCATGAAAAACTGTTTTTT. Residues: CATGYGTGHEKLFF.

V and J are TRBV19 and TRBJ2-2; 10 bases fit TRBD2. Germline V lookup: CDR1 LNHDA, CDR2 SQIVND (reference sequence). CDR3 length: 19 amino acids. The J segment lost 4 bases and the V segment lost 4 bases, leaving 15 bases of the junction unmatched. The CDR3 nucleotides are TGTGCCAGTAGTAACCCCGGGCTTGGGGCTAGCGGGAGCACCGGGGAGCTGTTTTTT. Translated: CASSNPGLGASGSTGELFF.

This clone was observed once. This rearrangement joins TRBV7-8 to TRBJ1-1, with 7 bases that match TRBD1. V was clipped by 2 bases and J by 2 bases; unmatched bases: 5. The CDR3 has 15 amino acids. CDR1 is SGHVS, CDR2 FQNEAQ, per germline. Here the CDR3 DNA reads TGTGCCAGCAGCTTAAGTACAGGGGCAAACACTGAAGCTTTCTTT. Its translation: CASSLSTGANTEAFF.

This clone came up a few times. The chain uses TRBV18 and TRBJ1-4, with D possibly being TRBD1 (5 bases). The germline gives CDR1 KGHSH, CDR2 LQKENI. V lost 4 bases and J 8 bases, leaving 14 bases between the germline ends. This CDR3 has 14 amino acids. CDR3 bases: TGTGCCAGCTCACACCGGGACTTTGGAGAAAAACTGTTTTTT. Encoded protein: CASSHRDFGEKLFF.

This clone was seen a single time. The chain carries TRBV28 and TRBJ1-5; TRBD1 is a possible D gene (6 bases). CDR1 MDHEN and CDR2 SYDVKM come from the germline V gene. Deletions cut 5 bases from V and 7 bases from J, with 18 bases between. The CDR3 loop spans 15 amino acids. The CDR3 protein is CASSPPAQGPQPQHF. Written as DNA, the CDR3 is TGTGCCAGCAGTCCCCCCGCCCAGGGGCCACAGCCCCAGCATTTT.

The chain recombines TRBV5-1 with TRBJ2-5; D is perhaps TRBD1 (5 bases). This CDR3 contains 16 residues. Trimming stripped 3 bases from V and 1 base from J, with 16 bases between. The germline V gene encodes CDR1 SGHRS and CDR2 YFSETQ. The CDR3 is CASSSLGRGSQETQYF. CDR3 nucleotides: TGCGCCAGCAGCTCCCTGGGTAGGGGCAGCCAAGAGACCCAGTACTTC.

V and J are TRBV2 and TRBJ2-7; D unclear. The germline CDR1 and CDR2 sequences are SNHLY and FYNNEI. The CDR3 is made up of 14 amino acids. V was shortened by 3 bases and J by 2 bases, with 11 bases between the two germline ends. Here the CDR3 DNA reads TGTGCCAGCAGTGAGGCCAGAAAGACCTACGAGCAGTACTTC. Translated: CASSEARKTYEQYF.

This chain joins TRBV11-3 and TRBJ2-2; a weak D match, TRBD1 (5 bases). The CDR3 runs to 15 residues. CDR1 is SGHNT and CDR2 is YENEEA in the germline V gene. V lost 5 bases and J 5 bases, leaving 15 bases between the germline ends. The CDR3 sequence: CASSKTSQGTGELFF. The CDR3 bases are TGTGCCAGCAGCAAAACAAGCCAGGGAACCGGGGAGCTGTTTTTT.

V usage is TRBV9 and J usage is TRBJ2-7; 14 bases map to TRBD2. Per the germline V gene, CDR1 is SGDLS and CDR2 is YYNGEE. With V trimmed by 3 bases and J by 8 bases, 19 bases remained unmatched. This CDR3 spans 19 amino acids. The CDR3 DNA sequence: TGTGCCAGCAGCGCTATTGGACTAGCGGGAGGCCCCGAGGTCGAAAAGCAGTACTTC. Translated: CASSAIGLAGGPEVEKQYF.

The chain couples TRBV21-1 to TRBJ2-1; the D call in the table, TRBD2, was not verified against the DNA. TRBV21-1 is annotated as a pseudogene. The CDR3 contains 13 residues. In DNA form, the CDR3 reads TGTGCCAGCATGTGGGAGACCTCCAATGAGCAGTTCTTC. Translation: CASMWETSNEQFF.

This chain joins TRBV27 and TRBJ1-2; 7 nucleotides line up with TRBD1. CDR3 length equals 15 residues. Germline CDR1 reads MNHEY; CDR2 reads SMNVEV (reference sequence). After removal of 5 bases from V and 8 bases from J, the junction contained 14 bases not matched to a gene. The CDR3 DNA reads TGTGCCAGCAGTCCCTCCGAGACAGGGAAGAAGGGCTACACCTTC. Its translation is CASSPSETGKKGYTF.

This chain uses TRBV19 with TRBJ2-7, with 8 bases lining up with TRBD2. The CDR3 has 14 amino acids. Trimming removed 5 bases from V and 4 bases from J; junction bases left unmatched: 7. Germline CDR1 reads LNHDA; CDR2 reads SQIVND (reference sequence). The CDR3 here is CASSVRTSRYEQYF. The CDR3 bases are TGTGCCAGTAGTGTCAGGACTAGCCGTTACGAGCAGTACTTC.

The genes are TRBV19 and TRBJ2-1, with a tentative D call TRBD1 (5 bases). V was trimmed by 7 bases and J by 2 bases, leaving 21 bases between them. The CDR3 is 17 amino acids. The germline V gene encodes CDR1 LNHDA and CDR2 SQIVND (reference sequence). CDR3 sequence reads: CASNSFSKQGPYNEQFF. CDR3 nucleotides: TGTGCCAGTAATAGTTTCTCGAAGCAGGGCCCCTACAATGAGCAGTTCTTC.